This T cell receptor (beta chain) was captured by sequencing in a study of post-analysis software for immune sequencing data. This clonotype was seen a few times. Each TCR beta cDNA library carried unique molecular identifiers. Using its own MiXCR run on the PCR reads, TCRdb lists one record per CDR3 protein. The sample lists more than 450,000 distinct CDR3 sequences, about 40% seen once, with under 2% in the top ten. The sequenced sample was blood. The sequence came from a girl aged 5-17 years with multiple sclerosis.

The CDR3 region has the DNA TGTGCCGTCTCCCGGGGACTTATCTATGGCTACACCTTC. Protein: CAVSRGLIYGYTF. V and J are TRBV10-3 and TRBJ1-2; a possible D gene is TRBD1 (5 bases). V was clipped by 11 bases and J by 4 bases, with 17 bases between them. The CDR3 covers 13 residues. From germline, CDR1 is ENHRY and CDR2 SYGVKD.